This TCR beta chain stems from a study of Ad26.COV2.S vaccination and SARS-CoV-2 variants. Findings and caveats of the study: CD8+ and CD4+ T cells specific for spike reportedly responded with substantial breadth after vaccination.

Concerning this clone itself: The antigen is unknown.

The assay was immunoSEQ multiplex PCR, and TCRdb's table has in-frame clones only and misses some. In the table there are about 350,000 clones, approximately 90% of which are singletons. This CDR3 comprises 13 residues. The V segment lost 4 bases and the J segment 2 bases; nucleotides outside the gene matches: 2. Germline-derived CDR1 and CDR2 are SGDLS and YYNGEE. This sequence joins TRBV9 and TRBJ2-7; TRBD1 matches at 8 bases. Sequencing used peripheral blood, obtained after recovery from COVID-19. The TCR sequence derives from a human donor who had recovered from COVID-19. The CDR3 reads CASSPGQAYEQYF. CDR3 nucleotides: TGTGCCAGCAGCCCGGGACAGGCCTACGAGCAGTACTTC.